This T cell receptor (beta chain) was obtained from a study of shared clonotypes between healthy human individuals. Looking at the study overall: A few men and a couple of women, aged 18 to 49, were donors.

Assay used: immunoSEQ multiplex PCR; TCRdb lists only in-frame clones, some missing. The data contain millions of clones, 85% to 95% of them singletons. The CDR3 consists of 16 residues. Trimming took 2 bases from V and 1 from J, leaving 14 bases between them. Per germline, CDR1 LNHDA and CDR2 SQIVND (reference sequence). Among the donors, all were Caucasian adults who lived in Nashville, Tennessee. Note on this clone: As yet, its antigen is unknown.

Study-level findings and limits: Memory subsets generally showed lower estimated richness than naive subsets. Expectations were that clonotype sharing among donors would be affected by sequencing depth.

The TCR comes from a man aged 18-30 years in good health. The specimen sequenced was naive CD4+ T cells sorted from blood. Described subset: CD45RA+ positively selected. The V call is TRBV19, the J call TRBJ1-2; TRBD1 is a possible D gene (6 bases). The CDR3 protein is CASSIRGQSRNYGYTF. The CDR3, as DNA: TGTGCCAGTAGTATAAGGGGACAATCGCGTAACTATGGCTACACCTTC.